The rows below give T cell receptor beta chains drawn from one sample of a study of shared T cell receptors in the human thymus. Clones were sequenced by immunoSEQ multiplex PCR, and TCRdb holds only the in-frame ones, with some missing. The data contain about 660,000 clones, 85% to 90% of them seen just once; the ten biggest clones take up over 0.008%. These same records also appear under a second study, on human thymus T cells.

Material: thymocytes. The receptor source for this set is a boy younger than two with a congenital heart defect. Each CDR3 is given with its conserved first and last residue. The D gene is left open where the match is weak. Clone size is shown for a subset of rows, as once, few, many or a class of expanded clone.

size: NA; V: TRBV6-5; D: TRBD1; J: TRBJ1-5; DNA: TGTGCCAGCAGACGGGACAGCCATAGCAATCAGCCCCAGCATTTT; CDR3: CASRRDSHSNQPQHF
size: NA; V: TRBV27; D: NA; J: TRBJ2-7; DNA: TGTGCCAGCAGTTTCGGACTGACCTACGAGCAGTACTTC; CDR3: CASSFGLTYEQYF
size: NA; V: TRBV15; D: TRBD1; J: TRBJ1-5; DNA: TGTGCCACCAGCAGAGGAGGGGACAGGGCCGATTATAGCAATCAGCCCCAGCATTTT; CDR3: CATSRGGDRADYSNQPQHF
size: NA; V: TRBV27; D: TRBD1; J: TRBJ2-5; DNA: TGTGCCAGCAGTTTATACTCGACAGGGGGCATTAAGACCCAGTACTTC; CDR3: CASSLYSTGGIKTQYF
size: NA; V: TRBV11-2; D: TRBD2; J: TRBJ2-3; DNA: TGTGCCAGCAGCCCGGGGACTAGCGGGAGAAGAGATACGCAGTATTTT; CDR3: CASSPGTSGRRDTQYF
size: NA; V: TRBV2; D: TRBD2; J: TRBJ2-1; DNA: TGTGCCAGAGCAGTGAGGGAACTAGCGTGGCAGGGTGAGCAGTTCTTC; CDR3: CARAVRELAWQGEQFF
size: once; V: TRBV11-2; D: TRBD1; J: TRBJ1-5; DNA: TGTGCCAGCAGCTTAGGGACAGGCGAACAAAATCAGCCCCAGCATTTT; CDR3: CASSLGTGEQNQPQHF
size: NA; V: TRBV4-2; D: NA; J: TRBJ2-7; DNA: TGTGCCAGCAGCCCTCTACTTCGGTCGGGGGAATACGAGCAGTACTTC; CDR3: CASSPLLRSGEYEQYF
size: NA; V: TRBV29-1; D: TRBD2; J: TRBJ2-1; DNA: TGCAGCGTTGAAGATCTACTAGCGGGAGTCCCTGAGCAGTTCTTC; CDR3: CSVEDLLAGVPEQFF
size: NA; V: TRBV30; D: NA; J: TRBJ1-2; DNA: TGTGCCTGGAGACACGGCATGGAGGGGTACTATGGCTACACCTTC; CDR3: CAWRHGMEGYYGYTF
size: NA; V: TRBV10-2; D: TRBD2; J: TRBJ2-2; DNA: TGCGCCGCGTCAGCGGGACCAAGGACAGGGGAGCTGTTTTTT; CDR3: CAASAGPRTGELFF
size: NA; V: TRBV11-3; D: TRBD2; J: TRBJ2-1; DNA: TGTGCCAGCAGGTCGGTGAGGACTAGCAGCAATGAGCAGTTCTTC; CDR3: CASRSVRTSSNEQFF
size: NA; V: TRBV6-1; D: NA; J: TRBJ1-2; DNA: TGTGCCAGCAGTGATCTGGACCCAGGGAGGAGCTATGGCTACACCTTC; CDR3: CASSDLDPGRSYGYTF
size: NA; V: TRBV14; D: NA; J: TRBJ1-2; DNA: TGTGCCAGCAGCCCCTCCGGGGGGAGGGACTATGGCTACACCTTC; CDR3: CASSPSGGRDYGYTF
size: NA; V: TRBV13; D: NA; J: TRBJ2-7; DNA: TGTGCCAGCAGCCCCGCGACAGCCCCCCCCGGGTCCATCGAGCAGTACTTC; CDR3: CASSPATAPPGSIEQYF
size: NA; V: TRBV18; D: NA; J: TRBJ2-1; DNA: TGTGCCAGCTCACACCAAAAAAGCGGGCCGTACAATGAGCAGTTCTTC; CDR3: CASSHQKSGPYNEQFF
size: NA; V: TRBV5-3; D: NA; J: TRBJ2-1; DNA: TGTGCCAGAAGCTTGCAGGAGGTAAATGAGCAGTTCTTC; CDR3: CARSLQEVNEQFF
size: NA; V: TRBV4-2; D: TRBD2; J: TRBJ2-3; DNA: TGTGCCAGCACCAATTTTAGCGGGAGGTTGTCAGATACGCAGTATTTT; CDR3: CASTNFSGRLSDTQYF
size: NA; V: TRBV9; D: NA; J: TRBJ2-1; DNA: TGTGCCAGCAGCGCACTACCTCGGAGCTCCTACAATGAGCAGTTCTTC; CDR3: CASSALPRSSYNEQFF
size: NA; V: TRBV10-1; D: TRBD2; J: TRBJ2-2; DNA: TGCGCCAGCAGTGAGCCCCGGACTAGCGGGAGTATCGCCGGGGAGCTGTTTTTT; CDR3: CASSEPRTSGSIAGELFF
size: NA; V: TRBV30; D: TRBD2; J: TRBJ2-1; DNA: TGTGCCTGGGTAAAACCCGGGACTAGCGGGTTTAGCTCCTACAATGAGCAGTTCTTC; CDR3: CAWVKPGTSGFSSYNEQFF
size: NA; V: TRBV19; D: NA; J: TRBJ2-1; DNA: TGTGCCAGTAGTATTTCGGTTAGCCGGAATGAGCAGTTCTTC; CDR3: CASSISVSRNEQFF
size: NA; V: TRBV7-9; D: NA; J: TRBJ2-1; DNA: TGTGCCAGCAGCTTAGTTTCGTGGGTGTGGGGCCCCCCCAATGAGCAGTTCTTC; CDR3: CASSLVSWVWGPPNEQFF
size: NA; V: TRBV28; D: TRBD1; J: TRBJ2-1; DNA: TGTGCCAGCAGCTCCCCAGAGGGGGCCCACAATGAGCAGTTCTTC; CDR3: CASSSPEGAHNEQFF
size: NA; V: TRBV28; D: NA; J: TRBJ1-2; DNA: TGTGCCAGCAGCCGTAAAAGGAGGTATGGCTACACCTTC; CDR3: CASSRKRRYGYTF
size: NA; V: TRBV4-2; D: NA; J: TRBJ1-2; DNA: TGTGCCAGCAGCCAAGTGCCCAGACTAACGACTAACTATGGCTACACCTTC; CDR3: CASSQVPRLTTNYGYTF
size: NA; V: TRBV19; D: TRBD1; J: TRBJ1-5; DNA: TGTGCCAGTAGTATAGATCTTGACAGGGGAAGGGGGAGAAATCAGCCCCAGCATTTT; CDR3: CASSIDLDRGRGRNQPQHF
size: few; V: TRBV5-1; D: TRBD2; J: TRBJ2-1; DNA: TGCGCCAGCAGCCCGGGACTAGCGGGAGTCAGCCATGAGCAGTTCTTC; CDR3: CASSPGLAGVSHEQFF
size: NA; V: TRBV7-8; D: TRBD1; J: TRBJ2-5; DNA: TGTGCCAGCAGCTTACGGGACAGGGTGGATGCAGAGACCCAGTACTTC; CDR3: CASSLRDRVDAETQYF
size: NA; V: TRBV2; D: TRBD2; J: TRBJ2-7; DNA: TGTGCCAGCAGGAGTAGCGGGAGGGCCCTGTACTCCTACGAGCAGTACTTC; CDR3: CASRSSGRALYSYEQYF
size: few; V: TRBV5-4; D: TRBD2; J: TRBJ2-7; DNA: TGTGCCAGCAGCTTGTCAACTAGCGTCTCCTACGAGCAGTACTTC; CDR3: CASSLSTSVSYEQYF
size: once; V: TRBV27; D: NA; J: TRBJ2-2; DNA: TGTGCCAGCCGGACGGGAATACAGGGTCCCGGGGAGCTGTTTTTT; CDR3: CASRTGIQGPGELFF
size: NA; V: TRBV6-5; D: NA; J: TRBJ2-7; DNA: TGTGCCAGCAGAGAATGGGGGGAGCCCGACGAGCAGTACTTC; CDR3: CASREWGEPDEQYF
size: NA; V: TRBV27; D: TRBD2; J: TRBJ2-1; DNA: TGTGCCAGCAGTTTAGGACTAGCGGCATTGCAGACCAACAATGAGCAGTTCTTC; CDR3: CASSLGLAALQTNNEQFF
size: NA; V: TRBV2; D: NA; J: TRBJ2-1; DNA: TGTGCCAGCAGTGACCCACTGGTCAACGACAATGAGCAGTTCTTC; CDR3: CASSDPLVNDNEQFF
size: NA; V: TRBV7-6; D: NA; J: TRBJ2-1; DNA: TGTGCCACTTCTAGTTCCACCTACAATGAGCAGTTCTTC; CDR3: CATSSSTYNEQFF
size: NA; V: TRBV11-3; D: TRBD2; J: TRBJ2-7; DNA: TGTGCCAGCAGCTTAGAGTCACCTAGCGGACAACGGTACGAGCAGTACTTC; CDR3: CASSLESPSGQRYEQYF
size: once; V: TRBV27; D: TRBD1; J: TRBJ2-2; DNA: TGTGCCAGCAGCACGACAGGGGTCGGGGAGCTGTTTTTT; CDR3: CASSTTGVGELFF
size: NA; V: TRBV27; D: NA; J: TRBJ2-1; DNA: TGTGCCACCCGGAGCTTAGAAGCTGAGCAGTTCTTC; CDR3: CATRSLEAEQFF
size: once; V: TRBV28; D: TRBD1; J: TRBJ2-7; DNA: TGTGCCAGCAGCCAGAAATCCGACAGGGTACAAGCTCCTCCGTACGAGCAGTACTTC; CDR3: CASSQKSDRVQAPPYEQYF
size: NA; V: TRBV25-1; D: TRBD1; J: TRBJ2-7; DNA: TGTGCCACCGGACAGGTGGGTTACGAGCAGTACTTC; CDR3: CATGQVGYEQYF
size: NA; V: TRBV6-5; D: TRBD2; J: TRBJ2-1; DNA: TGTGCCAGCAGTGGGACTAGCGGGAGGAGGAGTGAGCAGTTCTTC; CDR3: CASSGTSGRRSEQFF
size: few; V: TRBV1; D: NA; J: TRBJ2-1; DNA: TGCACCAGCAGCCAAGGGGGGGAGGCCTCAGGGCCACCAAACGGTGAGCAGTTCTTC; CDR3: CTSSQGGEASGPPNGEQFF
size: NA; V: TRBV5-1; D: NA; J: TRBJ2-7; DNA: TGCGCCAGCAGCCCCCGGACTGAGACCTACGAGCAGTACTTC; CDR3: CASSPRTETYEQYF
size: NA; V: TRBV28; D: NA; J: TRBJ1-2; DNA: TGTGCCAGCAGCGCGTTCTATGGCTACACCTTC; CDR3: CASSAFYGYTF
size: few; V: TRBV5-4; D: NA; J: TRBJ1-3; DNA: TGTGCCAGCAGCTGGAGCCGCGGTTCGGACTCCTCTGGAAACACCATATATTTT; CDR3: CASSWSRGSDSSGNTIYF
size: NA; V: TRBV5-1; D: TRBD2; J: TRBJ2-2; DNA: TGCGCCAGCAGCTTGGGGGGACTAGCGGGCGCCAACACCGGGGAGCTGTTTTTT; CDR3: CASSLGGLAGANTGELFF
size: NA; V: TRBV4-2; D: TRBD2; J: TRBJ2-1; DNA: TGTGCCAGCAGCCAAGTTTCGCGGGGGAGGGTAGAGGGCAATGAGCAGTTCTTC; CDR3: CASSQVSRGRVEGNEQFF
size: NA; V: TRBV5-4; D: TRBD1; J: TRBJ2-1; DNA: TGTGCCAGCAGCCTTTTTTCCTCCCGGGACAGGGACTACAATGAGCAGTTCTTC; CDR3: CASSLFSSRDRDYNEQFF
size: NA; V: TRBV27; D: TRBD2; J: TRBJ2-7; DNA: TGTGCCAGCAGTCCCGGACTAGCTCGGGGGTACGAGCAGTACTTC; CDR3: CASSPGLARGYEQYF
size: NA; V: TRBV2; D: TRBD2; J: TRBJ2-3; DNA: TGTGCCAGCAGTGCTGCTAGCGGGAGGCCAGATACGCAGTATTTT; CDR3: CASSAASGRPDTQYF
size: NA; V: TRBV4-2; D: TRBD2; J: TRBJ2-3; DNA: TGTGCCAGCAGCCAGCTAGCGGACCGCACAGATACGCAGTATTTT; CDR3: CASSQLADRTDTQYF
size: NA; V: TRBV11-2; D: TRBD1; J: TRBJ2-7; DNA: TGTGCCAGCAGCTTTAGGGGGTCGGACAGGGTCCTCTCCTACGAGCAGTACTTC; CDR3: CASSFRGSDRVLSYEQYF
size: few; V: TRBV4-2; D: TRBD2; J: TRBJ2-3; DNA: TGTGCCAGCAGCCACGTGGCTAGCGGGAGGGCCCTGGTTAACACAGATACGCAGTATTTT; CDR3: CASSHVASGRALVNTDTQYF
size: few; V: TRBV10-3; D: TRBD2; J: TRBJ2-1; DNA: TGTGCCATCAGGACTAGCTTGAATGAGCAGTTCTTC; CDR3: CAIRTSLNEQFF
size: once; V: TRBV5-6; D: TRBD1; J: TRBJ1-1; DNA: TGTGCCAGCAGCTTGGCCAAGGGGCAGGGGGGAACTGAAGCTTTCTTT; CDR3: CASSLAKGQGGTEAFF
size: NA; V: TRBV25-1; D: NA; J: TRBJ1-1; DNA: TGTGCCAGCAGTGAACCCCAGGCTCCCCACACTGAAGCTTTCTTT; CDR3: CASSEPQAPHTEAFF
size: NA; V: TRBV9; D: NA; J: TRBJ1-2; DNA: TGTGCCAGCAGCGGTGCGGGACCTCGAAAAATCTATGGCTACACCTTC; CDR3: CASSGAGPRKIYGYTF
size: NA; V: TRBV28; D: NA; J: TRBJ1-2; DNA: TGTGCCAGCAGTTTTGAATGGGGGGGCGTGAGTGGCTACACCTTC; CDR3: CASSFEWGGVSGYTF